The subject of this entry is one TCR beta chain. This record comes from a study of blood T cell repertoires in COVID-19. Study summary: Acute and convalescent COVID-19 samples came from the United States, Italy and Spain.

From germline, CDR1 is SGHVS and CDR2 FQNEAQ. The V gene lost 5 bases and the J gene lost 2 bases, with 13 bases spanning the gap. CDR3 length equals 14 residues. Under the authors' procedure: Nucleated cell number was recorded as an estimate derived from reference gene primer amplification. Libraries were prepared by immunoSEQ multiplex PCR; TCRdb keeps only in-frame clonotypes and omits some of them. V and J calls and clone size are copied from that table; D and trimming were computed from the DNA. The repertoire holds about 430,000 clones, with nearly 90% as singletons. Sequenced sample: PBMCs or T cells enriched from blood (not recorded which). This TCR was sampled from a woman aged 18-35 years who had been exposed to COVID-19. This sequence joins TRBV7-8 and TRBJ2-7; possibly TRBD2 for D (8 bases). The CDR3 loop reads CASSLGRGPYEQYF. The CDR3 bases are TGTGCCAGCAGCCTCGGGAGGGGGCCCTACGAGCAGTACTTC.